This T cell receptor beta chain was captured by sequencing in a study of human T cells and chemical hapten exposure. Within the library, unique molecular identifiers were attached to each individual cDNA molecule. TCRdb recomputed calls from the RACE reads with MiXCR, one row per CDR3 protein. This table has 97,000 or so distinct CDR3 sequences, roughly a quarter appearing once. The CDR3 has 13 residues. Trimming pared 7 bases from V and 6 bases from J, leaving 14 bases between. The V gene's germline CDR1 is SNHLY and CDR2 FYNNEI. Noted time point: patch test 3, about 24 weeks after DPC sensitization. Treatment of the sample: therapeutic diphenylcyclopropenone sensitization with weekly scalp DPC.

This TCR was sampled from a man aged 35-49 years with alopecia areata. Some clones in this sample may be carry-over from other donors' samples. This sample comprised whole blood, obtained in connection with sensitization to the hapten diphenylcyclopropenone (DPC). This sequence joins TRBV2 and TRBJ2-3, with D perhaps given as TRBD1 or TRBD2 (5 bases each). DNA of the CDR3: TGTGCCAGCAAACCGGGACCGGGGGATACGCAGTATTTT. Amino acid sequence: CASKPGPGDTQYF.